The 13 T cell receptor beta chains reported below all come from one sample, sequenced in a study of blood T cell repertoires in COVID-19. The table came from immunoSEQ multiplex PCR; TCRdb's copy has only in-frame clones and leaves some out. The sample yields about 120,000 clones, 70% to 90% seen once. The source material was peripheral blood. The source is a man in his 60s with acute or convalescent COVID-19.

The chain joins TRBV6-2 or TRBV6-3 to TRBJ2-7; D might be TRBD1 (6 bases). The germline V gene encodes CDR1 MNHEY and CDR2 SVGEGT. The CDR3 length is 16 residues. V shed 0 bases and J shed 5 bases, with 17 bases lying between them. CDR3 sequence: CASSYSLRQVDHEQYF. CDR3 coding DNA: TGTGCCAGCAGTTACTCGCTGAGACAGGTCGACCACGAGCAGTACTTC.

The CDR3 is CASSLNAGGTDTQYF. CDR3 bases: TGCGCCAGCAGCTTGAATGCGGGGGGCACAGATACGCAGTATTTT. J is TRBJ2-3 and V is TRBV5-1; 7 bases line up with TRBD2. Germline V gene lookup returns CDR1 SGHRS and CDR2 YFSETQ. V lost 1 base, J lost 1 base, and 3 bases stayed unmatched. CDR3 size: 15 residues.

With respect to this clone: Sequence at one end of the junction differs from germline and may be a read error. The CDR3 coding sequence is TGTGCCAGCAGTTTGGGCGGGAGGTTGCACTTC. It yields the protein CASSLGGRLHF. The chain recombines TRBV12-3 or TRBV12-4 with TRBJ2-4, with TRBD2 matching 8 bases. The CDR3 has 11 residues.

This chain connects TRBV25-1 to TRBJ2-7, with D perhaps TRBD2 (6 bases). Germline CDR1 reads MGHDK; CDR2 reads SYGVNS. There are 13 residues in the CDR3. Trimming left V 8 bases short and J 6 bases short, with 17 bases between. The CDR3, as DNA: TGTGCCAGCTCCGGGACTCCGAAGGGCGAGCAGTACTTC. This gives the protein CASSGTPKGEQYF.

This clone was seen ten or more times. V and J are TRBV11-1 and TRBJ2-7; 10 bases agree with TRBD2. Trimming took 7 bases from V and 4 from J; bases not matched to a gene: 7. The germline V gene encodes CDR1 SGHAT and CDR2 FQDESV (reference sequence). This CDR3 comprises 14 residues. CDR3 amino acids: CASTLSGRSYEQYF. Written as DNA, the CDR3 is TGTGCCAGCACCCTTAGCGGGAGGTCTTACGAGCAGTACTTC.

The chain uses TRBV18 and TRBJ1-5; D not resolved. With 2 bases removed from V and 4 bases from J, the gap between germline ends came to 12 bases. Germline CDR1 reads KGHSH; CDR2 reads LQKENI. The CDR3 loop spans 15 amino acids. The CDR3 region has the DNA TGTGCCAGCTCACCAGATGGCCTGCAAAATCAGCCCCAGCATTTT. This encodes CASSPDGLQNQPQHF.

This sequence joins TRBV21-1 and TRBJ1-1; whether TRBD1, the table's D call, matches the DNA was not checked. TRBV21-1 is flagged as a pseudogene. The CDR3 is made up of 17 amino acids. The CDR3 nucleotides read TGTGCCAGCAGCAATGGGGCGCAGGGGGACCCAGGGGTTGGAGCTTTCTTT. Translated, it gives CASSNGAQGDPGVGAFF.

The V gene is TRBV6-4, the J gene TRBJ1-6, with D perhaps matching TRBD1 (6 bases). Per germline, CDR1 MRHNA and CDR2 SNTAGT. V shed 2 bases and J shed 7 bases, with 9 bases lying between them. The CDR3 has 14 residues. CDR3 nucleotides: TGTGCCAGCAGTGACGGGACATCCAATTCACCCCTCCACTTT. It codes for CASSDGTSNSPLHF.

CDR3 DNA sequence: TGTGCCAGCAGGGGGACAGCTGGAAACACCATATATTTT. It specifies CASRGTAGNTIYF. The chain recombines TRBV3-1 (or the pseudogene TRBV3-2) with TRBJ1-3; 7 positions agree with TRBD1. Germline loops: CDR1 LGHDT, CDR2 YNNKEL (reference sequence). The CDR3 extends over 13 amino acids. Trimming at V came to 6 bases and at J to 2 bases, leaving 1 base not matched to a gene.

As DNA, the CDR3 is TGTGCCAGCAACCTAGGACAGGGCGCGGACTACGAGCAGTACTTC. This sequence encodes CASNLGQGADYEQYF. V gene TRBV28 combines with J gene TRBJ2-7, with 8 bases aligning to TRBD1. CDR3 length: 15 amino acids. V dropped 7 bases and J dropped 3; count of bases not matched to a gene: 11. Germline values: CDR1 MDHEN, CDR2 SYDVKM.

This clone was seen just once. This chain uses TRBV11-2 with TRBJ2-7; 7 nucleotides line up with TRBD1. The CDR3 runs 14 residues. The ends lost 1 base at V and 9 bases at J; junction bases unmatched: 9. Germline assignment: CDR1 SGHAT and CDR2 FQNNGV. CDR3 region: CASSLAPDRPGQYF. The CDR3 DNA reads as TGTGCCAGCAGCTTAGCCCCGGACAGGCCCGGGCAGTACTTC.

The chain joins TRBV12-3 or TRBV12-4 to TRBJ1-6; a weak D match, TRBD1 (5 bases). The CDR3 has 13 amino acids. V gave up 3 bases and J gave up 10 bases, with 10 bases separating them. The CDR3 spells CASSFREESPLHF. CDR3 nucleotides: TGTGCCAGCAGTTTCAGGGAGGAATCACCCCTCCACTTT.

CDR3 protein: CASSFSMTYNEQFF. Here the CDR3 DNA reads TGTGCCAGCAGTTTCTCTATGACCTACAATGAGCAGTTCTTC. The chain uses TRBV27 and TRBJ2-1; D ambiguous. Germline V CDR1 and CDR2: MNHEY, SMNVEV (reference sequence). The V end lost 3 bases, the J end lost 2 bases, and 8 bases lay between the germline ends. The CDR3 has 14 amino acids.